This T cell receptor beta chain was documented in a study of T cells in Graves' hyperthyroidism and ophthalmopathy. General observations from the study: Ophthalmopathy, as predicted by the model, came a median 6.5 months after the prediction. Most thyroid clonotypes with frequency above 0.001 were detected in blood.

The CDR3 runs 16 residues. Germline assignment: CDR1 MNHEY and CDR2 SVGEGT. V lost 5 bases and J 3 bases, leaving 17 bases between the germline ends. Exclusion criteria comprised uncontrolled infection, other autoimmune disease, pregnancy or lactation. Researchers took RNA transcripts and amplified the TCR beta CDR3 regions from them. The HTBI set primed first-round TCR CDR3 RT-PCR. TCRdb reprocessed the multiplex PCR reads with MiXCR, giving one entry per CDR3 protein. The sample consists of under 650,000 distinct CDR3 sequences, 15% to 20% of them appearing once. Details on this clonotype: Its cognate antigen is unknown.

The TCR comes from a woman aged 25 to 39 with Graves' hyperthyroidism. This chain links TRBV6-2 or TRBV6-3 with TRBJ2-1; TRBD2 might be the D (5 bases). Sample: blood. The CDR3: CASSRDGAVLYNEQFF. CDR3 nucleotides: TGTGCCAGCAGTCGGGATGGAGCGGTACTCTACAATGAGCAGTTCTTC.